This TCR beta chain derives from a study of blood T cell repertoires in COVID-19. As for the study in general: The cDNA or gDNA used as material had been derived from T cells, B-cell-depleted T cells, or PBMCs.

Here immunoSEQ multiplex PCR was the method, and the copy in TCRdb shows in-frame clones only, minus some. The sample contains 7,500 to 10,000 clones, about 90% of which appear only once. The junction had 4 bases not matched to a gene; V was cut back by 2 bases and J by 5 bases. CDR1 and CDR2 (germline): GTSNPN, SVGIG (reference sequence). The length of the CDR3 is 14 residues. Sequencing was done on a sample of peripheral blood. The clonotype was recovered from a man aged 55 to 69 with acute or convalescent COVID-19. This sequence joins TRBV30 and TRBJ1-4, with 8 bases that match TRBD1. This chain's CDR3 is CAWSSQGVNEKLFF. The CDR3 nucleotides read TGTGCCTGGAGTTCACAGGGGGTGAATGAAAAACTGTTTTTT. The entire variable domain, with the rest obtained from reference TRBV30 and TRBJ1-4, is as follows: SQTIHQWPATLVQPVGSPLSLECTVEGTSNPNLYWYRQAAGRGLQLLFYSVGIGQISSEVPQNLSASRPQDRQFILSSKKLLLSDSGFYLCAWSSQGVNEKLFFGSGTQLSVL.